The present T cell receptor beta chain was sequenced within a study of T cell responses to AZD1222 COVID-19 vaccine. Losses at the gene ends were 1 base for V and 2 bases for J; bases not matched to a gene: 5. CDR3 length: 15 amino acids. Germline V gene data show CDR1 as LGHNT and CDR2 as FRNRAP. Libraries were prepared by immunoSEQ multiplex PCR; TCRdb keeps only in-frame clonotypes and omits some of them. The table has some 130,000 clones, 70% to 90% seen once. The count of this clone is one. The receptor comes from an adult in good health. The J gene is TRBJ2-7, the V gene TRBV12-5; 7 nucleotides match TRBD1. Sequences were derived from peripheral blood, sampled on day 0 of AZD1222 vaccination. DNA of the CDR3: TGTGCTAGTGGTTTGGACCGGGACAGAACCTACGAGCAGTACTTC. This translates into CASGLDRDRTYEQYF.